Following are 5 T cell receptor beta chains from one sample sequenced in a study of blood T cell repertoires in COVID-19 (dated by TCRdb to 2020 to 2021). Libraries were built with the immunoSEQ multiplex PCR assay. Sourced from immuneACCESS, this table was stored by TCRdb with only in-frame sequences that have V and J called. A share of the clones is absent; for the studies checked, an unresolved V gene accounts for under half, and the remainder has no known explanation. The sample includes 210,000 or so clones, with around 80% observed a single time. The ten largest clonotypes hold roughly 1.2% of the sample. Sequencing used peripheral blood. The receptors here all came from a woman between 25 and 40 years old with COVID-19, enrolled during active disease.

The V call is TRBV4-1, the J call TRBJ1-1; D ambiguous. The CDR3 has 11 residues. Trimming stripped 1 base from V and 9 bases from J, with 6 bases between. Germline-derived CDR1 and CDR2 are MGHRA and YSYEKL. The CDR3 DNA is TGCGCCAGCAGCCAAGGGACTCAAGCTTTCTTT. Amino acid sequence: CASSQGTQAFF.

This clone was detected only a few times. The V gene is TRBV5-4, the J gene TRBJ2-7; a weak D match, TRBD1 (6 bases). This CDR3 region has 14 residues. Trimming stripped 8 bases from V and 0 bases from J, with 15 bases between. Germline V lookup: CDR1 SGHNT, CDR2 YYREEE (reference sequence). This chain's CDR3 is CASRDISDSYEQYF. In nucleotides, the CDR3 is TGTGCCAGTAGGGACATATCCGACTCCTACGAGCAGTACTTC.

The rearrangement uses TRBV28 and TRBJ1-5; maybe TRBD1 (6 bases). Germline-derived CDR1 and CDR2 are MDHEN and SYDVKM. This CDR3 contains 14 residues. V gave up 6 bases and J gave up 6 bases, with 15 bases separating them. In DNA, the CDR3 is TGTGCCAGCAGAACTCAGGGGTCCCCTCAGCCCCAGCATTTT. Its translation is CASRTQGSPQPQHF.

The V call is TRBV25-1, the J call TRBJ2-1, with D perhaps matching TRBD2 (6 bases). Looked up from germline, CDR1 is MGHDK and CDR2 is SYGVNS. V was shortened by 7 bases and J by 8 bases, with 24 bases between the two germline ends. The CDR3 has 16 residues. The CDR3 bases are TGTGCCAGCATTGGTCCCGCGGGGCGGAACTTCCATGAGCAGTTCTTC. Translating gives CASIGPAGRNFHEQFF.

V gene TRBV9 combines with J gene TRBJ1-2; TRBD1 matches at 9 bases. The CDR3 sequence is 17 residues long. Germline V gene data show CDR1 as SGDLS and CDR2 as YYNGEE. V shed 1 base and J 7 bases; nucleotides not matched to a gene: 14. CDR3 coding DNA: TGTGCCAGCAGCGTAACGGGACAGGGCCCCCTCTTGTCTGGCTACACCTTC. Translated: CASSVTGQGPLLSGYTF.